Given below is one T cell receptor beta chain in context. Its antigen is currently not known. Per-base quality was not reported, and no clone a single base away is much larger than it. The library was produced with the immunoSEQ multiplex PCR assay. A mixture of 60 forward primers for TCR Vbeta segments and 13 reverse primers for TCR Jbeta segments was used in the multiplex PCR. The CDR3 region of rearranged TCR beta genes was amplified from genomic DNA by a multiplex PCR assay. On the Illumina HiSeq System, the amplified TCR beta libraries were sequenced as 87-base-pair reads. Under the source paper's analysis protocol: In a later analysis, roughly 80 million unique TCR beta chains were counted across the roughly 670 repertoires, and roughly 11 million of these chains were shared by at least two donors. Raw reads were error-corrected and collapsed into unique sequences by a nearest-neighbor algorithm in which closely related sequences were merged to remove PCR and sequencing errors. Alignment of CDR3 sequences to IMGT reference sequences was used to assign V, D and J gene segments. For a sequence to be retained, a match of at least six nucleotides to both a V gene segment and a J gene segment was required. Rearrangements were classified as productive when the CDR3 lacked stop codons and remained in frame with V and J, and all other rearrangements were classified as non-productive. CDR3 was defined according to IMGT convention as the region running from the second conserved V-encoded cysteine to the conserved J-encoded phenylalanine. Sequences without an unambiguous match to a single V gene segment were excluded from the earlier analysis of 450 to 750 of the donors. In an earlier analysis of some 590 of the donors, a V segment was called functional when productive rearrangements were above 56.7%, and segregating when the standard deviation between donors exceeded 5%. To diagnose cytomegalovirus status from the catalog of TCR beta chain sequences, a statistical classification framework was built. V and J gene assignment, in a later analysis, came from comparing TCR nucleotide sequences with IMGT/GENE-DB human TR gene sequences. A later analysis assigned CDR3 sequences and most-parsimonious VDJ recombination scenarios with the TCRdist pipeline. A later analysis defined each TCR beta chain by its CDR3 amino acid sequence plus V-gene family, and excluded reads lacking a unique V-gene family. To address suspected cross-contamination and a sequencing artifact, a later analysis removed approximately 590 highly shared, low-generation-probability nucleotide sequences. For each public chain, a later analysis derived a clonal expansion index from normalized ranks of inferred template counts within each repertoire. Generation probabilities in a later analysis came from a VDJ recombination model fitted to out-of-frame rearrangements, and those results were checked against IGoR. Hypergeometric tests were used in a later analysis to score TCR-TCR, TCR-HLA and TCR-CMV co-occurrence, with a repertoire-size bias correction applied to the TCR pairs. False discovery rates were estimated in a later analysis by permuting HLA or CMV assignments 20 times. In a later analysis, co-occurring TCRs were grouped using DBSCAN, with TCRdist sequence similarity added in when clustering inside HLA-allele-positive subsets. For co-occurrence clustering, repertoires with fewer than 30,000 or more than 120,000 public chains were excluded, along with about five repertoires with anomalous nucleotide sharing. Imported from immuneACCESS, the table was reduced by TCRdb to in-frame sequences with V and J called. These copies leave out some clones; in studies compared against another copy, an unresolved V gene accounts for under half, and the cause of the remainder is not known. D and trimming come from the DNA, and the V and J calls and clone size come from that table. The sample table holds approximately 100,000 clones, of which roughly three quarters were seen once. Around 4% of the sample lies in the top ten.

From its cysteine to its phenylalanine, the CDR3 spans 16 amino acids. The only DNA kept is the CDR3, 48 bases in frame from the first base. V trim: 0 bases; J trim: 0 bases; unmatched bases: 1. The germline V gene (reference sequence) sets CDR1 to SGHNT and CDR2 to YYREEE. The data stem from a study of cytomegalovirus exposure and HLA in healthy donors (dated by TCRdb to about 2017). Looking at the study overall: In an earlier analysis of approximately 640 of the donors, under 300 Gb of sequence data and 120 million or so unique TCR beta sequences from roughly 200 million T cells were reported. The study was designed to test whether signatures of past pathogen exposure could be identified by cataloging public T cell receptors. A later analysis re-examined previously published TCR beta repertoires from about 670 donors and added high-resolution HLA genotyping to investigate patterns of TCR occurrence. Class I and class II HLA loci were covered by the typing at four-digit resolution. About 320 gigabases of sequencing data and 78 million or so unique TCR sequences were included in an early release covering about 620 HLA-typed donors. High-throughput TCR immunosequencing, statistical association of individual TCRs with disease status, and machine learning were combined to predict cytomegalovirus infection status. Alongside the repertoire data, information on donor age, sex, ethnicity and CMV serostatus was compiled. The number of typed donors differed by locus: about 629-630 for A, B, C, DRB1 and DQB1; 500 to 550 for DQA1; around 580 for DPA1; and roughly 470 for DPB1. The study profiled the T cell repertoires of around 700 subjects by immunosequencing and related them to cytomegalovirus serostatus. In a later genetic analysis, genome-wide SNP genotypes for about 55% of the 666 donors were used, and that subset was treated as a discovery cohort. Roughly 5 DR-DQ haplotypes were treated as single units for association and clustering because of strong linkage in the cohort. Of the roughly 400 genotyped donors, approximately 80% fell in the genetic ancestry cluster associated with self-reported Caucasian donors. To decide whether each TCR beta V gene segment behaved as functional or pseudogenic, an earlier analysis of over 500 of the donors relied on high-throughput TCR beta sequencing. Every discovery cohort repertoire had been produced on one sequencing platform. On average, roughly 200,000 unique TCR beta nucleotide sequences were sequenced per donor among more than 350 genotyped donors of the cohort, with 15% to 20% of those sequences being non-productive. A separate validation cohort of approximately 120 different subjects was used in addition to the 666-subject first cohort. Rather than drawing on any new phenotypic data, the later analysis identified candidate immune exposures from TCR beta sequences and the way those sequences occurred across donors.

Overall study outcomes, separate from this receptor: According to a later analysis, parvovirus B19, influenza, CMV and Epstein-Barr virus appeared linked to several top co-occurrence clusters. The classifier was reported to diagnose cytomegalovirus status with high specificity and sensitivity in both the original and validation cohorts. The cohort was sequenced for TCR beta chains only, and without alpha or paired-chain data the features that could be detected were limited. A total of roughly 160 TCR beta chains were listed by the study as associated with cytomegalovirus. Strong co-occurrence of HLA alleles, especially DR and DQ, made assigning TCR associations to individual alleles difficult. In a later analysis, TCR association rates were found to vary across HLA loci, with the most associated TCRs seen for DRB1 alleles and the fewest for HLA-C alleles. For the cohort, immune exposure information was limited to CMV serostatus. In a later genetic analysis, a missense DCLRE1C variant was associated with V-gene and J-gene trimming of TCR beta chains, and the association was replicated in an independent cohort. Linkage disequilibrium might explain the correlated functional status among segregating V segments, but an unknown experimental factor could not be excluded. A few of the identified cytomegalovirus-associated TCR beta chains were confirmed in vitro to be specific for cytomegalovirus antigens. An earlier analysis of 587 of the donors showed that most TCR beta V segments appeared in productive rearrangements either about 87% or about 30% of the time, which broadly matched IMGT annotations. About 15 rarely observed V segments, including chromosome 9 orphons, were excluded from the earlier analysis of a few hundred of the donors because counts were too low. A later genetic analysis reported fewer N-insertions in productive TCRs among donors in an Asian-associated ancestry cluster than the approximately 700-donor mean. Some IMGT-functional V segments, including TRBV6-2 and TRBV6-3, could not be distinguished by the 87-base-pair reads and were therefore excluded. In a later analysis, 16,951 TCR beta sequences were associated with specific HLA alleles at a false discovery rate of 0.05. The authors suggested that the approach could potentially be generalized to other disease states and immunological phenotypes. In a later analysis, most CMV-associated TCR beta chains were found to appear HLA-restricted, with HLA associations seemingly driven largely by CMV exposure. Presence/absence analyses assumed roughly uniform sequencing depth across donors, an assumption that may not hold. In a later analysis, HLA-associated TCR beta chains were found to be more clonally expanded and to have lower generation probabilities than equally common non-associated chains. While some public TCRs were present in many individuals, most TCR sequences turned up only very rarely across donors. A further reported finding was that TCR beta sequences accurately predicted the HLA-A and HLA-B alleles for most subjects in the first cohort. Because some donors lacked HLA typing at each locus, the association tests relied only on the typed subset. A group of highly shared sequence variants was considered likely to be a technical artifact of the sequencing pipeline.

The cohort was made up of 500 to 800 healthy bone marrow donors. At the time of sampling, all cohort members were nominally healthy, though unrecorded immune exposures were likely present. The donor was CMV seropositive and belonged to the group of more than 250 seropositive cohort members. Each donor provided a peripheral blood sample, and peripheral blood mononuclear cells were used for TCR beta sequencing. The Qiagen DNeasy Blood Extraction Kit was used to extract genomic DNA from the blood cell samples. This receptor was taken from a female donor in good health and CMV-seropositive. Recombination linked TRBV5-4 to TRBJ2-3; TRBD2 lines up with 10 middle nucleotides. The material sequenced was PBMCs. CDR3 region: CASSLGLAGSTDTQYF. The nucleotide sequence is TGTGCCAGCAGCTTGGGACTAGCGGGCAGCACAGATACGCAGTATTTT.